The 12 T cell receptor beta chains presented below share a single source sample, sequenced in a study of CD8 T cells in Susac syndrome. RNA, at about 0.45 to 1 ug, was reverse transcribed with random hexamers. TCRdb re-derived calls from the immunoSEQ multiplex PCR reads in MiXCR, one entry per CDR3 protein. Of 150,000 to 200,000 distinct CDR3 sequences listed, about 94% are singletons. Sequenced: CD4+ T cells from PBMCs. All receptors derive from a human donor in good health.

The J gene is TRBJ2-5, the V gene TRBV20-1; 7 bases fit TRBD2. The CDR3 consists of 13 residues. Germline trimming cut 6 bases from V and 6 bases from J; bases unmatched to any gene: 10. Germline V gives CDR1 DFQATT, CDR2 SNEGSKA (reference sequence). The CDR3, as DNA: TGCAGTGCCCCCGGGGAGGGAGTACAGACCCAGTACTTC. Protein product: CSAPGEGVQTQYF.

As DNA, the CDR3 is TGCAGCGGGGGGACAGGGGAGAGCTATGGCTACACCTTC. Its protein product is CSGGTGESYGYTF. This chain joins TRBV29-1 and TRBJ1-2, with 10 nucleotides matching TRBD1. This CDR3 is 13 amino acids long. The V gene's germline CDR1 is SQVTM and CDR2 ANQGSEA. Trimming removed 7 bases from V and 4 bases from J; junction bases left unmatched: 6.

The gene calls are TRBV29-1 and TRBJ1-2, with D maybe TRBD1 (6 bases). In germline, CDR1 is SQVTM, CDR2 ANQGSEA. This CDR3 is 12 amino acids long. Trimming pared 7 bases from V and 8 bases from J, leaving 17 bases between. The CDR3 loop reads CSEGDLYGGYTF. The CDR3, as DNA: TGCAGCGAGGGGGACCTATATGGCGGCTACACCTTC.

V gene TRBV29-1 combines with J gene TRBJ1-1, with D possibly matching TRBD1 (6 bases). This CDR3 comprises 13 residues. Germline CDR1 is SQVTM and CDR2 is ANQGSEA. V was trimmed by 6 bases and J by 0 bases, leaving 11 bases between them. CDR3 DNA sequence: TGCAGCGTCCCAGGGGCCATGAACACTGAAGCTTTCTTT. Translating it yields CSVPGAMNTEAFF.

The chain links TRBV12-3 or TRBV12-4 to TRBJ2-3; a possible D gene is TRBD2 (5 bases). This CDR3 comprises 15 residues. Trimming took 2 bases from V and 0 from J, leaving 9 bases between them. The CDR3 is CASSLSGGSTDTQYF. The CDR3 DNA is TGTGCCAGCAGTTTAAGTGGCGGGAGCACAGATACGCAGTATTTT.

This rearrangement joins TRBV12-3 or TRBV12-4 to TRBJ2-1; D might be TRBD1 (6 bases). V lost 4 bases to trimming and J lost 6 bases, with 16 bases between them. This CDR3 has 15 residues. CDR3 nucleotide sequence: TGTGCCAGCAGTTATGAAAGAAAGGGGGTCAATGAGCAGTTCTTC. Its protein product is CASSYERKGVNEQFF.

V usage is TRBV29-1 and J usage is TRBJ2-2, with TRBD2 matching over 7 bases. The germline V gene has CDR1 SQVTM and CDR2 ANQGSEA. The CDR3 sequence is 12 residues long. The trim removed 7 bases at V and 6 bases at J, leaving 5 bases unmatched. For the CDR3, the DNA is TGCAGCGCCGACCGGGGGGCCGGGGAGCTGTTTTTT. Its protein product is CSADRGAGELFF.

V usage is TRBV7-2 and J usage is TRBJ1-1; 8 bases agree with TRBD1. V lost 5 bases and J lost 6; bases outside the gene matches: 8. Germline V gene sequence: CDR1 SGHTA, CDR2 FQGNSA. The CDR3 spans 14 residues. The CDR3 coding sequence is TGTGCCAGCAGCCCATTTAACAGGGGGGCTGAAGCTTTCTTT. Protein: CASSPFNRGAEAFF.

V and J are TRBV5-1 and TRBJ1-1; D is possibly TRBD1 (6 bases). Trimming stripped 0 bases from V and 2 bases from J, with 11 bases between. Germline V gene lookup returns CDR1 SGHRS and CDR2 YFSETQ. The CDR3 extends over 15 amino acids. The CDR3: CASSLVLQGNTEAFF. CDR3 DNA: TGCGCCAGCAGCTTGGTATTACAGGGAAACACTGAAGCTTTCTTT. The full variable domain, rest sourced from reference TRBV5-1 and TRBJ1-1, is KAGVTQTPRYLIKTRGQQVTLSCSPISGHRSVSWYQQTPGQGLQFLFEYFSETQRNKGNFPGRFSGRQFSNSRSEMNVSTLELGDSALYLCASSLVLQGNTEAFFGQGTRLTVV.

In DNA form, the CDR3 reads TGTGCCAGTAGGCGCACAGGGACAGATACGCAGTATTTT. It yields the protein CASRRTGTDTQYF. This chain uses TRBV19 with TRBJ2-3, with a possible D match to TRBD1 (6 bases). The CDR3 loop spans 13 amino acids. V shed 6 bases and J shed 3 bases, with 10 bases lying between them. CDR1 is LNHDA and CDR2 is SQIVND in the germline V gene (reference sequence).

The genes are TRBV10-3 and TRBJ1-6, with D perhaps matching TRBD1 (6 bases). CDR3 length equals 14 residues. Germline assignment: CDR1 ENHRY and CDR2 SYGVKD. The V end was cut by 4 bases, the J end by 6 bases, with 10 bases between. This chain's CDR3 is CAISGGQSNSPLHF. The DNA of the CDR3 is TGTGCCATCAGTGGGGGACAAAGTAATTCACCCCTCCACTTT.

V usage is TRBV29-1 and J usage is TRBJ2-1; 8 bases map to TRBD2. In germline, CDR1 is SQVTM, CDR2 ANQGSEA. The length of the CDR3 is 16 residues. With V trimmed by 4 bases and J by 0 bases, 8 bases remained unmatched. CDR3 protein: CSVGVAGFSSYNEQFF. The CDR3 region has the DNA TGCAGCGTTGGAGTAGCGGGGTTTAGCTCCTACAATGAGCAGTTCTTC.